A selection of T cell receptor beta chains follows, all from one sample in a study of cytomegalovirus exposure and HLA in healthy donors. Here immunoSEQ multiplex PCR was the method, and the copy in TCRdb shows in-frame clones only, minus some. In all, the sample yields over 75,000 clones. Sequenced: PBMCs. These receptors were collected from a girl aged 5-17 years in good health and CMV-seropositive. The CDR3 runs from the conserved cysteine through the conserved F or W. The D gene is left open where the match is weak.

TRBJ1-4 TRBV5-1 TRBD1 TGCGCCAGCAGCACGGAAAACAGGGGGCGGGAAAAACTGTTTTTT CASSTENRGREKLFF
TRBJ2-7 TRBV7-2 TRBD1 TGTGCCAGCAGCTTCGGACAGGGTTACGAGCAGTACTTC CASSFGQGYEQYF
TRBJ1-2 TRBV5-1 TRBD1 TGCGCCAGCAGCTGGGGACAGAGGGATGGCTACACCTTC CASSWGQRDGYTF
TRBJ1-4 TRBV7-2 TRBD1 TGTGCCAGCAGCTTAGCCCGCCAGGGGGCGGAAAAACTGTTTTTT CASSLARQGAEKLFF
TRBJ1-1 TRBV5-1 TRBD1 TGCGCCAGCAGCTGGGACAGGGGAGAGGAAGCTTTCTTT CASSWDRGEEAFF
TRBJ2-2 TRBV4-3 TRBD2 TGCGCCAGCAGCCTTAGCGGGGGGGCCCACGGGGAGCTGTTTTTT CASSLSGGAHGELFF
TRBJ2-7 TRBV25-1 NA TGTGCCAGCGAGAATAATCAAGTCTACGAGCAGTACTTC CASENNQVYEQYF
TRBJ2-7 TRBV19 NA TGTGCCAGTAGTAAGGGCGCGGGGAACTCCTACGAGCAGTACTTC CASSKGAGNSYEQYF
TRBJ2-5 TRBV6-6 NA TGTGCCAGCACACACCTAGCAGGAGAGACCCAGTACTTC CASTHLAGETQYF
TRBJ1-3 TRBV18 TRBD1 TGTGCCAGCTCACCGGACAGGGCCAAGGCTGGAAACACCATATATTTT CASSPDRAKAGNTIYF
TRBJ1-4 TRBV28 TRBD1 TGTGCCAGCAGTTCCGGGACAGGCCCAAGTGAAAAACTGTTTTTT CASSSGTGPSEKLFF
TRBJ2-3 TRBV25-1 NA TGTGCCAGCAGTGCCACAGGGGGGGAAGATACGCAGTATTTT CASSATGGEDTQYF
TRBJ1-1 TRBV28 TRBD1 TGTGCCAGCAGTTTTAGGGGGCGCGCTGAAGCTTTCTTT CASSFRGRAEAFF
TRBJ1-4 TRBV5-4 NA TGTGCCAGCAGCTTCAGAGGATCTAATGAAAAACTGTTTTTT CASSFRGSNEKLFF
TRBJ1-2 TRBV5-5 TRBD1 TGTGCCAGCAGCCCAACCCGACAGGGGGCGGGTGGCTACACCTTC CASSPTRQGAGGYTF
TRBJ1-4 TRBV29-1 NA TGCAGCGTTCGGGAAGCTGAAAAACTGTTTTTT CSVREAEKLFF
TRBJ2-5 TRBV30 NA TGTGCCTGGAGTGTGAGTCTAGAGACCCAGTACTTC CAWSVSLETQYF
TRBJ2-7 TRBV2 NA TGTGCCAGCAATGTCGGGAAGAGCGACTACGAGCAGTACTTC CASNVGKSDYEQYF
TRBJ1-1 TRBV7-9 NA TGTGCCAGCAGCTTAGTCGGCAGGGGAGCTTTCTTT CASSLVGRGAFF
TRBJ2-5 TRBV6-1 TRBD2 TGTGCCAGCAGGAGGACTAGCCTCCAAGAGACCCAGTACTTC CASRRTSLQETQYF
TRBJ1-2 TRBV28 NA TGTGCCAGCAGCCCGGGACTGACCTACGGCTACACCTTC CASSPGLTYGYTF
TRBJ2-7 TRBV4-1 NA TGCGCCAGCAGCCCAGGTATGGGGGCAGAGCAGTACTTC CASSPGMGAEQYF
TRBJ1-5 TRBV5-1 TRBD1 TGCGCCAGCAGCTTGGAGCCAGGGGGCGGTCAGCCCCAGCATTTT CASSLEPGGGQPQHF
TRBJ2-3 TRBV4-2 NA TGTGCCAGCAGCCAAGAAACGGCGGGGAGCACAGATACGCAGTATTTT CASSQETAGSTDTQYF
TRBJ2-1 TRBV27 TRBD2 TGTGCCAGCAGCCCAGGACTAGCCCCAAATGAGCAGTTCTTC CASSPGLAPNEQFF
TRBJ2-6 TRBV19 NA TGTGCCAGTGGACAGAGCCTCCTCTCTGGGGCCAACGTCCTGACTTTC CASGQSLLSGANVLTF
TRBJ2-7 TRBV6-1 TRBD1 TGTGCCAGCAACGACAGGGCCCTCGGCTACGAGCAGTACTTC CASNDRALGYEQYF
TRBJ1-1 TRBV29-1 NA TGCAGCGTTGAAGGCAGGTTCAACACTGAAGCTTTCTTT CSVEGRFNTEAFF
TRBJ2-1 TRBV5-1 NA TGCGCCAGCACCACGGGGGGCCAAAACAATGAGCAGTTCTTC CASTTGGQNNEQFF
TRBJ2-2 TRBV6-1 NA TGTGCCAGCATGGACAGGAACACCGGGGAGCTGTTTTTT CASMDRNTGELFF
TRBJ2-5 TRBV4-3 NA TGCGCCAGCAGCCAGAGCCCCCAGTCCGGGAGGACCCAGTACTTC CASSQSPQSGRTQYF
TRBJ2-2 TRBV6-5 TRBD1 TGTGCCAGCAGAGGCGAGACAGGGAGCGGGGAGCTGTTTTTT CASRGETGSGELFF
TRBJ2-1 TRBV15 TRBD1 TGTGCCACGAGGCAGGGGGCGAGGTTGGACAATGAGCAGTTCTTC CATRQGARLDNEQFF
TRBJ1-4 TRBV7-9 NA TGTGCCAGCAGGGGGGGGACTAATGAAAAACTGTTTTTT CASRGGTNEKLFF
TRBJ2-2 TRBV18 TRBD1 TGTGCCAGCTCACCCCTTAAGCCCGGGACAGGCTCCGGGGAGCTGTTTTTT CASSPLKPGTGSGELFF
TRBJ1-6 TRBV7-3 NA TGTGCCAGCAGCCTGGGGCCGGATTCACCCCTACACTTT CASSLGPDSPLHF
TRBJ2-7 TRBV5-1 TRBD1 TGCGCCAGCAGCACCGGGACAGTTTCTTACTACGAGCAGTACTTC CASSTGTVSYYEQYF
TRBJ2-3 TRBV4-1 TRBD2 TGCGCCAGCAGCCAAACTAGCGGAGGAGATACGCAGTATTTT CASSQTSGGDTQYF
TRBJ1-1 TRBV7-6 NA TGTGCCAGCAGCTTAGAGAGGGCCGGCACTGAAGCTTTCTTT CASSLERAGTEAFF
TRBJ1-1 TRBV6-5 NA TGTGCCAGCAGTTACGCACAGGTGAACACTGAAGCTTTCTTT CASSYAQVNTEAFF
TRBJ2-7 TRBV5-1 NA TGCGCCAGCAGCTTGGCAGAAAATGCCTACGAGCAGTACTTC CASSLAENAYEQYF
TRBJ1-5 TRBV28 NA TGTGCCAGCAGAGGGGGGGAGGGGGGCACGACCCAGCATTTT CASRGGEGGTTQHF